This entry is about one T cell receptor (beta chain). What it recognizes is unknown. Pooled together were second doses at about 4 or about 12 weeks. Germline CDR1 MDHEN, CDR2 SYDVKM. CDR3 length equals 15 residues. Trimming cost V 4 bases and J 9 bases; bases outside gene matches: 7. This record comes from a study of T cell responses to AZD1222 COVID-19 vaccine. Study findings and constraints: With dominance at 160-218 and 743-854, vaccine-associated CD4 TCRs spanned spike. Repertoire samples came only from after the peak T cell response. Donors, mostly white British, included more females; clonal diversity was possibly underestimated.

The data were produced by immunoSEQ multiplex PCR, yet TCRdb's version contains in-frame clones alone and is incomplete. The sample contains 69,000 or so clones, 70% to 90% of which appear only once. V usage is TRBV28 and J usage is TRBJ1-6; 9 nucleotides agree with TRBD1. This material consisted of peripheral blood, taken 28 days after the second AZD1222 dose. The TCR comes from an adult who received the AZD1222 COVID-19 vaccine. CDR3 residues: CASSYRQGGGSPLHF. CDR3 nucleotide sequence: TGTGCCAGCAGTTACCGACAGGGGGGCGGTTCACCCCTCCACTTT.